Below are 27 T cell receptor beta chains sequenced from a single sample in a study of cytomegalovirus exposure and HLA in healthy donors. This PCR relied on a set of 60 Vbeta primers and 13 Jbeta primers. Profiling relied on immunoSEQ multiplex PCR, and the TCRdb table lists in-frame clones only, not all of them. The sample totals 150,000 or so clones. The sample taken for sequencing was PBMCs. The receptors shown here come from a woman aged 18-29 years in good health and CMV-seronegative.

The chain couples TRBV6-1 to TRBJ1-2; TRBD1 might be the D (5 bases). V lost 8 bases and J 6 bases, leaving 16 bases between the germline ends. Germline-derived CDR1 and CDR2 are MNHNS and SASEGT. The CDR3 has 13 amino acids. The CDR3 loop reads CASGRGGIDGYTF. The DNA for the CDR3 is TGTGCCAGCGGTAGGGGCGGCATAGATGGCTACACCTTC.

This chain connects TRBV7-9 to TRBJ2-7; 11 bases map to TRBD2. CDR1 SEHNR and CDR2 FQNEAQ come from the germline V gene (reference sequence). The CDR3 runs 13 residues. The CDR3, as DNA: TGTGCCAGCAGCCCACATACTAGCGGGAGCGTTTTGGTC. This sequence encodes CASSPHTSGSVLV.

The chain is built from TRBV7-2 and TRBJ1-2, with 9 positions matching TRBD1. V was pared by 5 bases and J by 5 bases, with 3 bases of the junction left unmatched. CDR1 is SGHTA and CDR2 is FQGNSA in the germline V gene. The CDR3 totals 13 residues. CDR3: CASSRDREYGYTF. The CDR3 coding sequence is TGTGCCAGCAGCCGGGACAGGGAATATGGCTACACCTTC.

The genes are TRBV7-8 and TRBJ2-3, with D maybe TRBD2 (6 bases). V was cut by 3 bases and J by 6 bases, with 19 bases left in between. Germline V gene sequence: CDR1 SGHVS, CDR2 FQNEAQ. This CDR3 region has 16 residues. As DNA, the CDR3 is TGTGCCAGCAGCTTCTCCAGCGGGCGGGGAAGGGATACGCAGTATTTT. This translates into CASSFSSGRGRDTQYF. Drawing the rest from reference TRBV7-8 and TRBJ2-3, the complete variable domain is GAGVSQSPRYKVAKRGQDVALRCDPISGHVSLFWYQQALGQGPEFLTYFQNEAQLDKSGLPSDRFFAERPEGSVSTLKIQRTQQEDSAVYLCASSFSSGRGRDTQYFGPGTRLTVL.

The chain carries TRBV7-9 and TRBJ2-7; the D is unclear. Germline assignment: CDR1 SEHNR and CDR2 FQNEAQ (reference sequence). This CDR3 has 12 residues. V was cut by 5 bases and J by 0 bases, with 5 bases left in between. CDR3 loop: CASSLSSYEQYF. The CDR3 nucleotides read TGTGCCAGCAGCCTAAGCTCCTACGAGCAGTACTTC.

This chain connects TRBV4-1 to TRBJ1-4, with a tentative D call TRBD1 (5 bases). V dropped 1 base and J dropped 7 bases, with 13 bases sitting between them. The V gene's germline CDR1 is MGHRA and CDR2 YSYEKL. This CDR3 spans 15 amino acids. The CDR3 DNA is TGCGCCAGCAGCCAAGGTCCGGGGGAGAGTGAAAAACTGTTTTTT. Its protein is CASSQGPGESEKLFF.

The rearrangement links TRBV11-3 to TRBJ1-2; D might be TRBD1 (6 bases). Germline CDR1 is SGHNT and CDR2 is YENEEA. The V gene lost 5 bases and the J gene lost 4 bases, with 11 bases spanning the gap. The CDR3 sequence is 13 residues long. The chain's CDR3 is CASSHRESYGYTF. DNA of the CDR3: TGTGCCAGCAGCCACAGGGAGAGCTATGGCTACACCTTC.

Details on this clone: The identical CDR3 is also encoded by other nucleotide sequences in the sample. The gene calls are TRBV6-1 and TRBJ1-5; 9 nucleotides agree with TRBD1. The germline CDR1 and CDR2 sequences are MNHNS and SASEGT. Trimming cost V 6 bases and J 4 bases; bases outside gene matches: 4. The CDR3 extends over 14 amino acids. This CDR3 reads CASSGGQGNQPQHF. CDR3 in DNA: TGTGCCAGCAGCGGGGGACAGGGAAATCAGCCCCAGCATTTT.

The chain has TRBV7-3 and TRBJ2-1, with 9 nucleotides matching TRBD2. This CDR3 region has 15 residues. Germline V gives CDR1 SGHTA, CDR2 FQGTGA. The ends lost 2 bases at V and 5 bases at J; junction bases unmatched: 4. The CDR3 spells CASSLSSGIDNEQFF. In nucleotides, the CDR3 is TGTGCCAGCAGCTTATCTAGCGGGATAGACAATGAGCAGTTCTTC.

This chain joins TRBV30 and TRBJ1-4; no firm D call. Germline V gene lookup returns CDR1 GTSNPN and CDR2 SVGIG (reference sequence). The CDR3 length is 13 residues. Trimming cost V 7 bases and J 5 bases, with 14 bases left between them. The CDR3: CALGGQLNEKLFF. CDR3 coding DNA: TGTGCCTTGGGAGGGCAGCTGAATGAAAAACTGTTTTTT.

This chain connects TRBV7-8 to TRBJ1-3; D is possibly TRBD1 (6 bases). The CDR3 contains 15 residues. V gave up 5 bases and J gave up 0 bases, with 11 bases separating them. Germline V gene data show CDR1 as SGHVS and CDR2 as FQNEAQ. Here the CDR3 reads CASSPTGFSGNTIYF. The CDR3 region has the DNA TGTGCCAGCAGCCCAACAGGGTTCTCTGGAAACACCATATATTTT.

CDR3 sequence reads: CASSFNDQGYPGELFF. The CDR3 bases are TGTGCCAGCAGTTTCAACGATCAGGGCTACCCCGGGGAGCTGTTTTTT. The chain joins TRBV27 to TRBJ2-2, with D maybe TRBD1 (5 bases). The CDR3 spans 16 residues. CDR1 MNHEY and CDR2 SMNVEV come from the germline V gene (reference sequence). Trimming stripped 3 bases from V and 6 bases from J, with 17 bases between.

V and J are TRBV5-1 and TRBJ2-7; TRBD2 agrees at 10 bases. Trimming took 1 base from V and 7 from J; bases not matched to a gene: 5. The germline V gene has CDR1 SGHRS and CDR2 YFSETQ. This CDR3 has 14 residues. As DNA, the CDR3 is TGCGCCAGCAGCTTGAGACTAGCGGGTGAAGAGCAGTACTTC. It codes for CASSLRLAGEEQYF.

The V gene is TRBV7-2, the J gene TRBJ2-1, with 9 bases that match TRBD2. The CDR3 sequence is 17 residues long. Looked up from germline, CDR1 is SGHTA and CDR2 is FQGNSA. The ends lost 0 bases at V and 3 bases at J; junction bases unmatched: 6. CDR3 sequence: CASSLALLTSGYNEQFF. In DNA, the CDR3 is TGTGCCAGCAGCTTAGCGCTTCTGACTAGCGGCTACAATGAGCAGTTCTTC.

The genes are TRBV5-6 and TRBJ1-4, with D uncertain. This CDR3 has 17 residues. Germline loops: CDR1 SGHDT, CDR2 YYEEEE. The V and J ends lost 0 bases and 4 bases respectively, with 16 bases between them. The CDR3 coding sequence is TGTGCCAGCAGCTTGGGTCACCTCCTCCGGGGTAATGAAAAACTGTTTTTT. Protein sequence: CASSLGHLLRGNEKLFF.

The chain has TRBV12-5 and TRBJ2-3, with 8 bases identical to TRBD1. Trimming at V came to 1 base and at J to 0 bases, leaving 6 bases not matched to a gene. Germline lookup yields CDR1 LGHNT and CDR2 FRNRAP. This CDR3 region has 17 residues. The CDR3 is CASGLGDRSASTDTQYF. DNA of the CDR3: TGTGCTAGTGGTTTGGGGGACAGGTCCGCTAGCACAGATACGCAGTATTTT. Combining the CDR3 with reference TRBV12-5 and TRBJ2-3 gives the whole variable domain DARVTQTPRHKVTEMGQEVTMRCQPILGHNTVFWYRQTMMQGLELLAYFRNRAPLDDSGMPKDRFSAEMPDATLATLKIQPSEPRDSAVYFCASGLGDRSASTDTQYFGPGTRLTVL.

The chain carries TRBV5-8 and TRBJ1-5; tentative D call: TRBD1 (6 bases). V was pared by 4 bases and J by 0 bases, with 11 bases between. CDR1 and CDR2 (germline): SGHTS, YDEGEE. The CDR3 spans 15 residues. The CDR3 region is CASSPGQYSNQPQHF. DNA of the CDR3: TGTGCCAGCAGCCCCGGACAGTATAGCAATCAGCCCCAGCATTTT. The full variable domain, rest sourced from reference TRBV5-8 and TRBJ1-5, is EAGVTQSPTHLIKTRGQQATLRCSPISGHTSVYWYQQALGLGLQFLLWYDEGEERNRGNFPPRFSGRQFPNYSSELNVNALELEDSALYLCASSPGQYSNQPQHFGDGTRLSIL.

The J gene is TRBJ2-2, the V gene TRBV11-3; maybe TRBD2 (6 bases). CDR1 is SGHNT and CDR2 is YENEEA in the germline V gene. Between the trimmed V and J ends, which lost 2 bases and 4 bases, there was a span of 14 bases. This CDR3 has 16 amino acids. The CDR3 is CASSLLLTGVTGELFF. CDR3 nucleotides: TGTGCCAGCAGCTTACTTCTGACGGGGGTCACCGGGGAGCTGTTTTTT. The variable domain in full, with the rest retrieved from reference TRBV11-3 and TRBJ2-2, is EAGVVQSPRYKIIEKKQPVAFWCNPISGHNTLYWYLQNLGQGPELLIRYENEEAVDDSQLPKDRFSAERLKGVDSTLKIQPAELGDSAVYLCASSLLLTGVTGELFFGEGSRLTVL.

The chain links TRBV6-6 to TRBJ2-7, with TRBD1 matching over 7 bases. Trimming cost V 8 bases and J 3 bases; bases outside gene matches: 16. There are 16 residues in the CDR3. From germline, CDR1 is MNHNY and CDR2 SVGAGI (reference sequence). CDR3 amino acids: CASGSRVGGESYEQYV. The DNA of the CDR3 is TGTGCCAGCGGAAGCCGGGTAGGGGGCGAGAGCTACGAGCAGTACGTC.

This sequence joins TRBV6-6 and TRBJ2-1, with D possibly TRBD2 on 6 matching bases. Trimming cost V 6 bases and J 5 bases, with 20 bases left between them. Germline assignment: CDR1 MNHNY and CDR2 SVGAGI (reference sequence). The CDR3 length is 16 residues. CDR3 region: CASSRPGQRVDNEQFF. The CDR3, as DNA: TGTGCCAGCAGCCGACCCGGGCAGCGGGTCGACAATGAGCAGTTCTTC.

About this clone: Other DNA sequences of this sample code for an identical CDR3. The rearrangement uses TRBV4-3 and TRBJ1-5; D ambiguous. This CDR3 is built from 15 residues. CDR1 is LGHNA and CDR2 is YSLEER in the germline V gene. The V end lost 0 bases, the J end lost 9 bases, and 15 bases lay between the germline ends. CDR3 nucleotides: TGCGCCAGCAGCCAAGAAAGAGACTCGTCAAGGCCCCAGCATTTT. It translates to CASSQERDSSRPQHF.

The CDR3 spells CATSSHTQGNTIYF. Here the CDR3 DNA reads TGTGCCACCAGCAGCCACACACAAGGAAACACCATATATTTT. The chain is built from TRBV15 and TRBJ1-3; D not certain. The V and J ends lost 3 bases and 4 bases respectively, with 10 bases between them. CDR1 LNHNV and CDR2 YYDKDF come from the germline V gene (reference sequence). This CDR3 is 14 amino acids long.

The chain has TRBV5-4 and TRBJ1-3, with D unresolved. Deletions cut 0 bases from V and 1 base from J, with 8 bases between. Germline assignment: CDR1 SGHNT and CDR2 YYREEE (reference sequence). The CDR3 consists of 15 residues. CDR3 sequence: CASSLVGGSGNTIYF. Here the CDR3 DNA reads TGTGCCAGCAGCTTGGTCGGAGGGTCTGGAAACACCATATATTTT. Looking up the rest from reference TRBV5-4 and TRBJ1-3 gives the full variable domain: ETGVTQSPTHLIKTRGQQVTLRCSSQSGHNTVSWYQQALGQGPQFIFQYYREEENGRGNFPPRFSGLQFPNYSSELNVNALELDDSALYLCASSLVGGSGNTIYFGEGSWLTVV.

This chain connects TRBV7-3 to TRBJ1-2; D ambiguous. This CDR3 has 12 residues. Trimming shortened V by 2 bases and J by 6 bases, and 7 bases separated the two germline ends. From germline, CDR1 is SGHTA and CDR2 FQGTGA. CDR3 sequence (DNA): TGTGCCAGCAGCTTAGCCGGGGATGGCTACACCTTC. This sequence encodes CASSLAGDGYTF.

V gene TRBV21-1 combines with J gene TRBJ2-1; whether TRBD1, the table's D call, matches the DNA was not checked. TRBV21-1 is a listed pseudogene. The CDR3 covers 18 residues. CDR3 loop: CASSKLLRGRRTYNEQFF. In DNA, the CDR3 is TGTGCCAGCAGCAAATTATTGAGGGGGCGTAGGACCTACAATGAGCAGTTCTTC.

The chain recombines TRBV5-1 with TRBJ2-7; the match to TRBD2 covers 10 bases. Germline V gene sequence: CDR1 SGHRS, CDR2 YFSETQ. CDR3 length: 16 residues. V lost 3 bases and J lost 4; bases outside the gene matches: 10. The CDR3 DNA reads as TGCGCCAGCAGCTCGGAACCTAGCGGGAGTATATACGAGCAGTACTTC. This codes for CASSSEPSGSIYEQYF.

The chain combines TRBV7-8 with TRBJ2-7; 7 bases align to TRBD1. Germline V CDR1 and CDR2: SGHVS, FQNEAQ. Germline trimming cut 5 bases from V and 6 bases from J; bases unmatched to any gene: 10. This CDR3 spans 14 amino acids. CDR3 bases: TGTGCCAGCAGCCGGGACAGCTCACGGGGCGAGCAGTACGTC. This sequence encodes CASSRDSSRGEQYV.